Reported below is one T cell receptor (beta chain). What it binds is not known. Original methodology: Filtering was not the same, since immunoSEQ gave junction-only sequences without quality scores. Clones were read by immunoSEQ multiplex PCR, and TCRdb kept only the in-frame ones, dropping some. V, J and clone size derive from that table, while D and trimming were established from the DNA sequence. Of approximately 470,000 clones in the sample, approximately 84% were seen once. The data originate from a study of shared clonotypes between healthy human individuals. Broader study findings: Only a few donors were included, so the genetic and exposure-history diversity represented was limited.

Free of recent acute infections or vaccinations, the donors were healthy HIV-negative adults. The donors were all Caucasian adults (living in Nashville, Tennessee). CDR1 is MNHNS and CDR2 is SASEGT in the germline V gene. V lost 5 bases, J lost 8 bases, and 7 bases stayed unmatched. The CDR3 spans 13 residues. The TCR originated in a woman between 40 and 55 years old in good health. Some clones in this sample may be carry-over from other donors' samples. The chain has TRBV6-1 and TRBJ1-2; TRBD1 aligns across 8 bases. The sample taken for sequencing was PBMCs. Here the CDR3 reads CASSPQGASGYTF. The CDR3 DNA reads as TGTGCCAGCAGTCCCCAGGGGGCCTCGGGCTACACCTTC.